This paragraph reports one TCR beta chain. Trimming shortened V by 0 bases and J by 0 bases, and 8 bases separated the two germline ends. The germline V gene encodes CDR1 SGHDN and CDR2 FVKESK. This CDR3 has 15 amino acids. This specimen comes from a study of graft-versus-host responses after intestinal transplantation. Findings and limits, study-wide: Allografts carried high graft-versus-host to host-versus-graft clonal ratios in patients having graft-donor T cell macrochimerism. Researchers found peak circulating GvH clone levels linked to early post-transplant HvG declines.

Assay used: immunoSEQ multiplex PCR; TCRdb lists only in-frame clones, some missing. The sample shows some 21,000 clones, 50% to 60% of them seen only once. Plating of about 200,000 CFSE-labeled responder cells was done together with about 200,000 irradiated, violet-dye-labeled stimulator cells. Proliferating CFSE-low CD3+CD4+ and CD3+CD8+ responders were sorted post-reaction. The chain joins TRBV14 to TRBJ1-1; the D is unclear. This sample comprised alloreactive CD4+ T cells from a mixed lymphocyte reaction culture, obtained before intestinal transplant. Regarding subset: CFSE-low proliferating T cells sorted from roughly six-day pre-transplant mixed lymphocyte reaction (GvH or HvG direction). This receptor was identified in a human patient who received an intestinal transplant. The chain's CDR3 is CASSQEGELNTEAFF. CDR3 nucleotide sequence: TGTGCCAGCAGCCAAGAGGGAGAGCTGAACACTGAAGCTTTCTTT. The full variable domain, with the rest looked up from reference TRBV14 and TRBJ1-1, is EAGVTQFPSHSVIEKGQTVTLRCDPISGHDNLYWYRRVMGKEIKFLLHFVKESKQDESGMPNNRFLAERTGGTYSTLKVQPAELEDSGVYFCASSQEGELNTEAFFGQGTRLTVV.